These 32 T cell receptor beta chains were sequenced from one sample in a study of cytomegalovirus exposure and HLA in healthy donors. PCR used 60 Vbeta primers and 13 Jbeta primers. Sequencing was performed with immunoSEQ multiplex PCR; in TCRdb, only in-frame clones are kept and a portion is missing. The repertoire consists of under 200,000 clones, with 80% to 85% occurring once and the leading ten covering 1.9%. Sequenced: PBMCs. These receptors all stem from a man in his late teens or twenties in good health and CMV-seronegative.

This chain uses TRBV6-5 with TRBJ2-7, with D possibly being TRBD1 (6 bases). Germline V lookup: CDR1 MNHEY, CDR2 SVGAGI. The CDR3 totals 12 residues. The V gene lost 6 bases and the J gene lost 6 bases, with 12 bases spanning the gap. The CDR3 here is CASRQGSLEQYF. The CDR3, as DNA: TGTGCCAGCAGACAGGGTTCCCTCGAGCAGTACTTC.

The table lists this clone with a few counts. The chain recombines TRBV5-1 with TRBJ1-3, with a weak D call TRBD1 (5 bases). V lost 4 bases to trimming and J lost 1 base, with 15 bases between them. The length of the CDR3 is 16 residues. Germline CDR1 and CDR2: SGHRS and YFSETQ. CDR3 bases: TGCGCCAGCAGCGTTGCAGGGCAGTCGTCTGGAAACACCATATATTTT. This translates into CASSVAGQSSGNTIYF.

CDR3 region: CASSVSLATPVEQYF. CDR3 bases: TGTGCCAGCAGCGTGTCACTAGCCACCCCTGTCGAGCAGTACTTC. The chain links TRBV11-2 to TRBJ2-7; TRBD2 might be the D (6 bases). This CDR3 has 15 residues. The germline V and J ends were trimmed by 5 bases and 6 bases, with 20 bases remaining between them. The V gene's germline CDR1 is SGHAT and CDR2 FQNNGV.

CDR3 amino acids: CSVGTGGNSYNEQFF. In nucleotides, the CDR3 is TGCAGCGTAGGGACGGGGGGGAACTCCTACAATGAGCAGTTCTTC. The J gene is TRBJ2-1, the V gene TRBV29-1; TRBD2 matches 8 bases. This CDR3 is 15 amino acids long. Germline assignment: CDR1 SQVTM and CDR2 ANQGSEA. With V trimmed by 6 bases and J by 0 bases, 7 bases remained unmatched.

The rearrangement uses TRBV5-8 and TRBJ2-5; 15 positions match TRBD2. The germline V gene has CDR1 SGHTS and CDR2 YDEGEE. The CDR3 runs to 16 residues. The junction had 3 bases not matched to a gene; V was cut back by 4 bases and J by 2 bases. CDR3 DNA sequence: TGTGCCAGCAGCCCGGGACTAGCGGGGGGACAAGAGACCCAGTACTTC. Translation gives CASSPGLAGGQETQYF. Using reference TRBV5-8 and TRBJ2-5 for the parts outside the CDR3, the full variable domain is EAGVTQSPTHLIKTRGQQATLRCSPISGHTSVYWYQQALGLGLQFLLWYDEGEERNRGNFPPRFSGRQFPNYSSELNVNALELEDSALYLCASSPGLAGGQETQYFGPGTRLLVL.

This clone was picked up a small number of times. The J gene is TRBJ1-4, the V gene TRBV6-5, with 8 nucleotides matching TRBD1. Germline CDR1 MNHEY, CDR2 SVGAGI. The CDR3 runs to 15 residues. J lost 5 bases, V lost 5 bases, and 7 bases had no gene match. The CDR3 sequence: CASSRAWTGNEKLFF. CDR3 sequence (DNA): TGTGCCAGCAGTCGGGCTTGGACAGGGAATGAAAAACTGTTTTTT.

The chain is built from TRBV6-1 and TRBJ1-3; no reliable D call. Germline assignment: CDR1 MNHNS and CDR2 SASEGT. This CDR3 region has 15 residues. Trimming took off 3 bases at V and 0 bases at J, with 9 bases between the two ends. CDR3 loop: CASSEDWFSGNTIYF. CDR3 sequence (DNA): TGTGCCAGCAGTGAGGACTGGTTCTCTGGAAACACCATATATTTT.

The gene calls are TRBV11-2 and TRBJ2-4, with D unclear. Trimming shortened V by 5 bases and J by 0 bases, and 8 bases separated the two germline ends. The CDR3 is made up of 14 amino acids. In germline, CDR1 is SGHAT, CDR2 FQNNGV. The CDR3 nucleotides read TGTGCCAGCAGCATTCCCGTAGCCAAAAACATTCAGTACTTC. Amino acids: CASSIPVAKNIQYF.

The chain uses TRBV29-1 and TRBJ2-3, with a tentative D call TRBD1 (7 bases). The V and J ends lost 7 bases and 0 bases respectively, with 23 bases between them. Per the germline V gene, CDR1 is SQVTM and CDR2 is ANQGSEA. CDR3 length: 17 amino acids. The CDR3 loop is CSARRDREMTSTDTQYF. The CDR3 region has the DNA TGCAGCGCCCGGCGGGACAGAGAAATGACTAGCACAGATACGCAGTATTTT.

In nucleotides, the CDR3 is TGTGCCAGCTCACCCGAGGAGCACACTGAAGCTTTCTTT. Amino acid sequence: CASSPEEHTEAFF. The rearrangement links TRBV18 to TRBJ1-1; no definite D call. V was pared by 3 bases and J by 3 bases, with 8 bases between. CDR1 and CDR2 from the germline V gene are KGHSH and LQKENI. The CDR3 is made up of 13 amino acids.

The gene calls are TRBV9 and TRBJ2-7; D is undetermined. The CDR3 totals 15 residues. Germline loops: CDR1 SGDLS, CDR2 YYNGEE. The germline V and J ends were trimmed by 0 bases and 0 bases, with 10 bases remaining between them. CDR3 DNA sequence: TGTGCCAGCAGCGTAGGGATAGCAGCCTCCTACGAGCAGTACTTC. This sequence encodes CASSVGIAASYEQYF. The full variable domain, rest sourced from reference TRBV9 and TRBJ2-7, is DSGVTQTPKHLITATGQRVTLRCSPRSGDLSVYWYQQSLDQGLQFLIQYYNGEERAKGNILERFSAQQFPDLHSELNLSSLELGDSALYFCASSVGIAASYEQYFGPGTRLTVT.

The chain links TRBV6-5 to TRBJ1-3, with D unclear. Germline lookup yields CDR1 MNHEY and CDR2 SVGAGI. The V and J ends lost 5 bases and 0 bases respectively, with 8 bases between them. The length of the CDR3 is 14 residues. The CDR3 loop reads CASSDDFSGNTIYF. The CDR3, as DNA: TGTGCCAGCAGTGACGACTTCTCTGGAAACACCATATATTTT.

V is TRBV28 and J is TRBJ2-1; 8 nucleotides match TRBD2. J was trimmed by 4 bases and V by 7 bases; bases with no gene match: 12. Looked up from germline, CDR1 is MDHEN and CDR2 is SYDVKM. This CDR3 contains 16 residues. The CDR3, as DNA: TGTGCCAGCAACCCGGGGGGGGCAGGACCATACAATGAGCAGTTCTTC. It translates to CASNPGGAGPYNEQFF.

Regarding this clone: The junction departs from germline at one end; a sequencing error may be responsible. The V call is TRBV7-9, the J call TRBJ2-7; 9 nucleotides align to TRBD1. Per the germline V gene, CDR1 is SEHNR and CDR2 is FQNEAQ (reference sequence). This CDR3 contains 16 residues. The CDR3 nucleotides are TGTTCCAGCAGCTTAGTTGGCGGGACAGGGCCGAGTAGCGAGTACTTC. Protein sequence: CSSSLVGGTGPSSEYF. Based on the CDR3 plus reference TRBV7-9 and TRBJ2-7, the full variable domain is DTGVSQNPRHKITKRGQNVTFRCDPISEHNRLYWYRQTLGQGPEFLTYFQNEAQLEKSRLLSDRFSAERPKGSFSTLEIQRTEQGDSAMYLCSSSLVGGTGPSSEYFGPGTRLTVT.

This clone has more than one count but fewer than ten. CDR3 sequence: CASSLDNAAGIETQYF. CDR3 in DNA: TGTGCCAGCAGCTTAGATAATGCGGCGGGGATTGAGACCCAGTACTTC. The chain has TRBV11-3 and TRBJ2-5, with a weak D call TRBD2 (6 bases). V shed 0 bases and J shed 5 bases, with 16 bases lying between them. Germline CDR1 and CDR2: SGHNT and YENEEA. This CDR3 has 16 residues. Together with reference TRBV11-3 and TRBJ2-5, the CDR3 gives the full variable domain: EAGVVQSPRYKIIEKKQPVAFWCNPISGHNTLYWYLQNLGQGPELLIRYENEEAVDDSQLPKDRFSAERLKGVDSTLKIQPAELGDSAVYLCASSLDNAAGIETQYFGPGTRLLVL.

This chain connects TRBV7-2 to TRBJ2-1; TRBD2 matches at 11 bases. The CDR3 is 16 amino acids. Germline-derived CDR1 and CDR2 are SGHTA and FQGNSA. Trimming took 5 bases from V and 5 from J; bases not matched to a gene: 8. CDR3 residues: CASSPGTSGYDNEQFF. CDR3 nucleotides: TGTGCCAGCAGCCCCGGGACTAGCGGATACGACAATGAGCAGTTCTTC.

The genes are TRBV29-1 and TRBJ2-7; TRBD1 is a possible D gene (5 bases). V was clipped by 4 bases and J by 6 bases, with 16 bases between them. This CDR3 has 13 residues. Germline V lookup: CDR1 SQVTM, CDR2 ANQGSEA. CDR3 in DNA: TGCAGCGTTGTAGGGGTTTTTGGATGCGAGCAGTACTTC. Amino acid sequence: CSVVGVFGCEQYF.

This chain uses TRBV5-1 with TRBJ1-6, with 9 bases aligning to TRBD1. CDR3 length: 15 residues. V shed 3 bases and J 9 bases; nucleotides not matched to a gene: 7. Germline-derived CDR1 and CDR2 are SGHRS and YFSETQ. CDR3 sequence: CASSWGQGVGSPLHF. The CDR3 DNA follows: TGCGCCAGCAGCTGGGGACAGGGTGTCGGTTCACCCCTCCACTTT.

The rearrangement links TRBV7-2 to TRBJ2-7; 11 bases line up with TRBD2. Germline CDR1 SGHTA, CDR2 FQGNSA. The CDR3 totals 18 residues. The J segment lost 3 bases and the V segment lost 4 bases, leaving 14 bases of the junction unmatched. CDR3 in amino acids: CASSSPTTSGGTYYEQYF. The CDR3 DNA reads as TGTGCCAGCAGCTCACCCACTACTAGCGGGGGTACCTACTACGAGCAGTACTTC. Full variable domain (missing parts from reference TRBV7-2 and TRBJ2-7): GAGVSQSPSNKVTEKGKDVELRCDPISGHTALYWYRQSLGQGLEFLIYFQGNSAPDKSGLPSDRFSAERTGGSVSTLTIQRTQQEDSAVYLCASSSPTTSGGTYYEQYFGPGTRLTVT.

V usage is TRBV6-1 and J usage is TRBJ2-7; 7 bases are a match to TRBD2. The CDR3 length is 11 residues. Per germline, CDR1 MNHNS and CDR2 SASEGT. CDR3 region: CALGGRDEQYF. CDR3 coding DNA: TGTGCTCTCGGGGGGAGAGACGAGCAGTACTTC.

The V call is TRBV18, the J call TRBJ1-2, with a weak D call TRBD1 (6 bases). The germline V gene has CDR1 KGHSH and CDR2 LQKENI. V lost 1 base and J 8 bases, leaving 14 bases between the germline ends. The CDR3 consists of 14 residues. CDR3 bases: TGTGCCAGCTCACCACAGGGGGAGAGTCGAGGCTACACCTTC. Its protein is CASSPQGESRGYTF.

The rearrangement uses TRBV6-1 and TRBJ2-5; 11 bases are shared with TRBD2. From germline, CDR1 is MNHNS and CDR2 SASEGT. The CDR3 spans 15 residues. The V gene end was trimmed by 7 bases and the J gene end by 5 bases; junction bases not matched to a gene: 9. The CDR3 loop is CASNFLAGGGETQYF. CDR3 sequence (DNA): TGTGCCAGCAATTTTCTAGCGGGGGGTGGGGAGACCCAGTACTTC.

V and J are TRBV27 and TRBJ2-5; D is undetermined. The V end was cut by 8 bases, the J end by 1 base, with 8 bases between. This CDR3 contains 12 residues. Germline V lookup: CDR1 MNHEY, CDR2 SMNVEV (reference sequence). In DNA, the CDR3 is TGTGCCAGCGGCCCTCCCCAAGAGACCCAGTACTTC. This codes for CASGPPQETQYF.

The CDR3 spells CASSYQGLNGELFF. In DNA form, the CDR3 reads TGTGCCAGTAGCTACCAGGGGTTAAACGGGGAGCTGTTTTTT. This sequence joins TRBV19 and TRBJ2-2, with a weak D call TRBD1 (6 bases). Trimming shortened V by 6 bases and J by 7 bases, and 15 bases separated the two germline ends. Germline loops: CDR1 LNHDA, CDR2 SQIVND (reference sequence). This CDR3 region has 14 residues.

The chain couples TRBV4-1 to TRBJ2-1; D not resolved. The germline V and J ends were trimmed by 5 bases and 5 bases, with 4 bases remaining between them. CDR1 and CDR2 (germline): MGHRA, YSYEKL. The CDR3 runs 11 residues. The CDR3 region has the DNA TGCGCCAGCAGCGAGGACAATGAGCAGTTCTTC. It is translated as CASSEDNEQFF.

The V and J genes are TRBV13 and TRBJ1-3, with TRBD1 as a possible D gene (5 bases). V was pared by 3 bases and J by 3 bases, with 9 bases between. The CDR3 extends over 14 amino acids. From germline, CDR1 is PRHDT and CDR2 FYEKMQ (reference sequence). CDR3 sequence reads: CASSFGGNGNTIYF. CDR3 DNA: TGTGCCAGCAGCTTCGGGGGGAATGGAAACACCATATATTTT.

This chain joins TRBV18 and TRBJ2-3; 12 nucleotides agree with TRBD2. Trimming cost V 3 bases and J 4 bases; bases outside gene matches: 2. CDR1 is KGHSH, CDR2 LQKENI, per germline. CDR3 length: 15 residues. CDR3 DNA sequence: TGTGCCAGCTCACCGCTAGCGGGAGGGTCAGATACGCAGTATTTT. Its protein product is CASSPLAGGSDTQYF.

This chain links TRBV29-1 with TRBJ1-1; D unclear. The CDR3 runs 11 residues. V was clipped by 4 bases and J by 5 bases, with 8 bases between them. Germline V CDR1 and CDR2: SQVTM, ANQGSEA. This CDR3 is CSVGEGTEAFF. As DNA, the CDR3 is TGCAGCGTTGGGGAGGGAACTGAAGCTTTCTTT.

Written as DNA, the CDR3 is TGTGCCAGTACACGGAGACAGGGGATTTACAATGAGCAGTTCTTC. Translating gives CASTRRQGIYNEQFF. This rearrangement joins TRBV2 to TRBJ2-1; TRBD1 agrees at 8 bases. The CDR3 runs to 15 residues. The germline CDR1 and CDR2 sequences are SNHLY and FYNNEI. Germline trimming cut 9 bases from V and 4 bases from J; bases unmatched to any gene: 11.

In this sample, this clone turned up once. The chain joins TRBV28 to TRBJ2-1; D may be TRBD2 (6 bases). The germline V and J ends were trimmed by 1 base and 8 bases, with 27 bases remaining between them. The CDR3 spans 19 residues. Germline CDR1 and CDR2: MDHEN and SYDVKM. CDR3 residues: CASSLSPNFAGSMVDEQFF. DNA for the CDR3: TGTGCCAGCAGTTTATCCCCTAATTTCGCCGGGAGTATGGTCGATGAGCAGTTCTTC.

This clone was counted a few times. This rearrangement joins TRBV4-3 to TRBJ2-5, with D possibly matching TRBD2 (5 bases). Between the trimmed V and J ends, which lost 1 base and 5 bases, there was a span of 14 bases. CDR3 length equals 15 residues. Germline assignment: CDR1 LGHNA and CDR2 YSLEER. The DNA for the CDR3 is TGCGCCAGCAGCCAAGGACTCAGAGGGTCGGAGACCCAGTACTTC. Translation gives CASSQGLRGSETQYF.

CDR3 nucleotides: TGTGCCAGCAGCCGGACAGGGGGGTCCGGGGAGCTGTTTTTT. Translated: CASSRTGGSGELFF. The J gene is TRBJ2-2, the V gene TRBV9; 10 bases map to TRBD1. The CDR3 loop spans 14 amino acids. The V gene end was trimmed by 4 bases and the J gene end by 6 bases; junction bases not matched to a gene: 3. Per the germline V gene, CDR1 is SGDLS and CDR2 is YYNGEE. Using reference TRBV9 and TRBJ2-2 for the parts outside the CDR3, the full variable domain is DSGVTQTPKHLITATGQRVTLRCSPRSGDLSVYWYQQSLDQGLQFLIQYYNGEERAKGNILERFSAQQFPDLHSELNLSSLELGDSALYFCASSRTGGSGELFFGEGSRLTVL.